These 26 T cell receptor beta chains were sequenced from one sample in a study of cytomegalovirus exposure and HLA in healthy donors. The PCR had 60 Vbeta and 13 Jbeta primers. TCRdb keeps only in-frame clones here, not all; method: immunoSEQ multiplex PCR. The table records approximately 79,000 clones, over 70% of them present only once. Sequencing used PBMCs. These TCRs come from a man aged 35-49 years in good health and CMV-seropositive.

The chain joins TRBV6-6 to TRBJ2-4; D is unclear. The germline V gene has CDR1 MNHNY and CDR2 SVGAGI (reference sequence). The germline V and J ends were trimmed by 6 bases and 2 bases, with 8 bases remaining between them. The CDR3 consists of 13 residues. CDR3 DNA sequence: TGTGCCAGCAGCCCAGGTACCAAAAACATTCAGTACTTC. Protein: CASSPGTKNIQYF.

This chain links TRBV27 with TRBJ2-7, with a weak D call TRBD1 (5 bases). Germline loops: CDR1 MNHEY, CDR2 SMNVEV (reference sequence). Trimming pared 3 bases from V and 1 base from J, leaving 10 bases between. This CDR3 comprises 14 residues. The CDR3 loop reads CASSFGAYSYEQYF. CDR3 sequence (DNA): TGTGCCAGCAGTTTTGGGGCTTATTCCTACGAGCAGTACTTC.

The chain links TRBV11-2 to TRBJ2-1; perhaps TRBD2 as D (5 bases). The CDR3 covers 11 residues. V was cut by 4 bases and J by 10 bases, with 8 bases left in between. CDR1 is SGHAT, CDR2 FQNNGV, per germline. Written as DNA, the CDR3 is TGTGCCAGCAGCTGGACTGAGGAGCAGTTCTTC. The encoded protein is CASSWTEEQFF. Looking up the rest from reference TRBV11-2 and TRBJ2-1 gives the full variable domain: EAGVAQSPRYKIIEKRQSVAFWCNPISGHATLYWYQQILGQGPKLLIQFQNNGVVDDSQLPKDRFSAERLKGVDSTLKIQPAKLEDSAVYLCASSWTEEQFFGPGTRLTVL.

The table lists this clone with a few counts. The rearrangement joins TRBV30 to TRBJ1-1; 10 nucleotides line up with TRBD1. The CDR3 extends over 16 amino acids. CDR1 is GTSNPN, CDR2 SVGIG, per germline (reference sequence). The V segment lost 3 bases and the J segment 1 base; nucleotides outside the gene matches: 8. In nucleotides, the CDR3 is TGTGCCTGGAGGCGGGACAGGGGCCTTCGGAACACTGAAGCTTTCTTT. It codes for CAWRRDRGLRNTEAFF.

The chain carries TRBV28 and TRBJ2-7; D ambiguous. The germline gives CDR1 MDHEN, CDR2 SYDVKM. V lost 6 bases, J lost 1 base, and 13 bases lay in between. The CDR3 totals 14 residues. This chain's CDR3 is CASSPPSYSYEQYF. The CDR3, as DNA: TGTGCCAGCAGCCCACCTTCCTATTCCTACGAGCAGTACTTC.

This sequence joins TRBV30 and TRBJ2-2; no definite D call. Germline-derived CDR1 and CDR2 are GTSNPN and SVGIG (reference sequence). The V and J ends lost 0 bases and 3 bases respectively, with 8 bases between them. The CDR3 spans 14 residues. CDR3 DNA sequence: TGTGCCTGGAGTGTACGTCGGTACACCGGGGAGCTGTTTTTT. Residues: CAWSVRRYTGELFF.

The J gene is TRBJ1-5, the V gene TRBV7-2, with a possible D match to TRBD1 (6 bases). In germline, CDR1 is SGHTA, CDR2 FQGNSA. V dropped 5 bases and J dropped 1 base, with 15 bases sitting between them. This CDR3 has 16 residues. The CDR3 reads CASSPTAGESNQPQHF. The CDR3 DNA reads as TGTGCCAGCAGCCCGACGGCAGGGGAAAGCAATCAGCCCCAGCATTTT.

V gene TRBV10-3 combines with J gene TRBJ2-1; 8 bases map to TRBD2. The V gene end was trimmed by 2 bases and the J gene end by 0 bases; junction bases not matched to a gene: 3. Germline V gene sequence: CDR1 ENHRY, CDR2 SYGVKD. This CDR3 has 16 amino acids. The CDR3 bases are TGTGCCATCAGTGAGGTAAGCGGGAGCTCCTACAATGAGCAGTTCTTC. Residues: CAISEVSGSSYNEQFF.

This clone was picked up one time. The genes are TRBV6-5 and TRBJ2-1, with TRBD1 matching over 8 bases. The CDR3 extends over 12 amino acids. V trimming: 0 bases; J trimming: 13 bases; junction bases outside the gene matches: 2. The V gene's germline CDR1 is MNHEY and CDR2 SVGAGI. For the CDR3, the DNA is TGTGCCAGCAGTTACTCAACAGGGGGACAGTTCTTC. Residues: CASSYSTGGQFF.

This chain connects TRBV6-1 to TRBJ1-2; 7 bases line up with TRBD1. Trimming cost V 4 bases and J 4 bases; bases outside gene matches: 9. Germline CDR1 MNHNS, CDR2 SASEGT. The CDR3 spans 15 residues. This chain's CDR3 is CASSVRQGGGYGYTF. The CDR3 DNA is TGTGCCAGCAGTGTAAGACAGGGTGGTGGCTATGGCTACACCTTC.

This chain links TRBV5-1 with TRBJ2-2, with D hard to call. This CDR3 has 15 residues. Trimming took off 3 bases at V and 6 bases at J, with 15 bases between the two ends. The germline V gene encodes CDR1 SGHRS and CDR2 YFSETQ. CDR3 nucleotide sequence: TGCGCCAGCAGCTCCGACCCCGCGGTACCCGGGGAGCTGTTTTTT. It yields the protein CASSSDPAVPGELFF.

V is TRBV4-1 and J is TRBJ2-1; no definite D call. From germline, CDR1 is MGHRA and CDR2 YSYEKL. This CDR3 contains 15 residues. V shed 0 bases and J shed 5 bases, with 11 bases lying between them. The CDR3 reads CASSQDINRNNEQFF. The CDR3 DNA is TGCGCCAGCAGCCAAGATATAAACAGAAACAATGAGCAGTTCTTC.

The V call is TRBV6-5, the J call TRBJ1-1; maybe TRBD1 (6 bases). Germline V gives CDR1 MNHEY, CDR2 SVGAGI. Trimming removed 0 bases from V and 8 bases from J, with 10 bases in between. This CDR3 spans 13 amino acids. The CDR3 protein is CASSYSQGWEAFF. In DNA, the CDR3 is TGTGCCAGCAGTTACTCACAGGGTTGGGAAGCTTTCTTT.

This sequence joins TRBV7-2 and TRBJ2-1; 8 bases agree with TRBD2. This CDR3 comprises 15 residues. The ends lost 0 bases at V and 10 bases at J; junction bases unmatched: 8. CDR1 and CDR2 from the germline V gene are SGHTA and FQGNSA. The CDR3 DNA sequence: TGTGCCAGCAGCTTAGCCGCGGGGGGCACAGGGGAGCAGTTCTTC. Translating gives CASSLAAGGTGEQFF.

The rearrangement links TRBV6-6 to TRBJ1-5; no definite D call. Trimming took 8 bases from V and 7 from J, leaving 15 bases between them. The CDR3 contains 13 residues. The V gene's germline CDR1 is MNHNY and CDR2 SVGAGI (reference sequence). In DNA, the CDR3 is TGTGCCAGCGGATCGAGGGTGGACCAGCCCCAGCATTTT. This gives the protein CASGSRVDQPQHF.

This rearrangement joins TRBV29-1 to TRBJ2-1; 10 bases line up with TRBD2. The germline gives CDR1 SQVTM, CDR2 ANQGSEA. V was pared by 8 bases and J by 5 bases, with 9 bases of the junction left unmatched. CDR3 length equals 14 residues. CDR3 sequence reads: CSSYGAGGNNEQFF. CDR3 nucleotide sequence: TGCAGCTCCTACGGAGCGGGAGGGAACAATGAGCAGTTCTTC.

This chain joins TRBV7-2 and TRBJ2-3; weak D call: TRBD2 (6 bases). Trimming stripped 5 bases from V and 2 bases from J, with 14 bases between. The CDR3 is 15 residues long. Germline-derived CDR1 and CDR2 are SGHTA and FQGNSA. The CDR3 sequence: CASSLDYINTDTQYF. The CDR3 DNA is TGTGCCAGCAGCCTGGACTACATCAACACAGATACGCAGTATTTT.

This chain connects TRBV5-6 to TRBJ1-6, with a possible D match to TRBD1 (5 bases). V was shortened by 4 bases and J by 7 bases, with 24 bases between the two germline ends. The CDR3 runs to 18 residues. Germline V CDR1 and CDR2: SGHDT, YYEEEE. The DNA of the CDR3 is TGTGCCAGCAGCCCAATCCCCACGGCAGGGCCGCGCAATTCACCCCTCCACTTT. It yields the protein CASSPIPTAGPRNSPLHF.

The V gene is TRBV15, the J gene TRBJ2-1, with 9 nucleotides matching TRBD2. CDR3 size: 17 residues. The germline V gene encodes CDR1 LNHNV and CDR2 YYDKDF (reference sequence). The V and J ends lost 2 bases and 4 bases, in that order; junction bases with no gene match: 9. The CDR3 nucleotides read TGTGCCACCAGCAGATACCCCACTAGCGGGTTTTACAATGAGCAGTTCTTC. This encodes CATSRYPTSGFYNEQFF.

The J gene is TRBJ2-7, the V gene TRBV7-3; 8 bases map to TRBD1. Germline trimming cut 1 base from V and 5 bases from J; bases unmatched to any gene: 10. CDR1 is SGHTA, CDR2 FQGTGA, per germline. There are 16 residues in the CDR3. The CDR3 protein is CASSLRPGGASNEQYF. The DNA of the CDR3 is TGTGCCAGCAGCTTAAGGCCAGGGGGCGCTTCCAACGAGCAGTACTTC.

This clone was seen a single time. The V gene is TRBV6-1, the J gene TRBJ2-1, with 11 positions matching TRBD2. The J segment lost 7 bases and the V segment lost 4 bases, leaving 9 bases of the junction unmatched. The germline V gene has CDR1 MNHNS and CDR2 SASEGT. The CDR3 has 16 residues. CDR3 sequence reads: CASSGTSGGNGNEQFF. CDR3 coding DNA: TGTGCCAGCAGTGGTACTAGCGGGGGAAATGGAAATGAGCAGTTCTTC.

This chain uses TRBV5-1 with TRBJ1-2; TRBD1 matches 11 bases. The CDR3 runs to 13 residues. Trimming removed 4 bases from V and 8 bases from J; junction bases left unmatched: 4. Germline lookup yields CDR1 SGHRS and CDR2 YFSETQ. The CDR3 nucleotides are TGCGCCAGCAGCGCGGGACAGGGGGGCGGCTACACCTTC. Its protein is CASSAGQGGGYTF.

The V call is TRBV16, the J call TRBJ2-1; TRBD2 agrees at 10 bases. This CDR3 is 19 amino acids long. V shed 0 bases, J shed 2 bases, and the junction held 10 bases outside the gene matches. Germline values: CDR1 KGHSY, CDR2 FQNENV. CDR3 in DNA: TGTGCCAGCAGCCAATCGGGGAGGAAGCGGGAGGGGACCTACAATGAGCAGTTCTTC. It translates to CASSQSGRKREGTYNEQFF.

The chain's CDR3 is CASTPRQGASHEQFF. CDR3 bases: TGTGCCAGCACCCCCAGGCAGGGGGCAAGTCATGAGCAGTTCTTC. The genes are TRBV2 and TRBJ2-1; TRBD1 matches 8 bases. Germline V gene data show CDR1 as SNHLY and CDR2 as FYNNEI. The CDR3 runs to 15 residues. J was trimmed by 8 bases and V by 7 bases; bases with no gene match: 13.

The rearrangement uses TRBV15 and TRBJ2-7; 9 nucleotides line up with TRBD1. Germline CDR1 LNHNV, CDR2 YYDKDF (reference sequence). The CDR3 runs 14 residues. Trimming took 0 bases from V and 3 from J; bases not matched to a gene: 0. The CDR3 nucleotides are TGTGCCACCAGCAGAGAGGGACAGGGCTACGAGCAGTACTTC. This sequence encodes CATSREGQGYEQYF. Using reference TRBV15 and TRBJ2-7 for the parts outside the CDR3, the full variable domain is DAMVIQNPRYQVTQFGKPVTLSCSQTLNHNVMYWYQQKSSQAPKLLFHYYDKDFNNEADTPDNFQSRRPNTSFCFLDIRSPGLGDTAMYLCATSREGQGYEQYFGPGTRLTVT.

The chain carries TRBV18 and TRBJ2-3; weak D call: TRBD2 (5 bases). CDR3 length equals 14 residues. Trimming shortened V by 5 bases and J by 5 bases, and 14 bases separated the two germline ends. Germline V CDR1 and CDR2: KGHSH, LQKENI. The chain's CDR3 is CASSAQLGGDTQYF. The CDR3 DNA is TGTGCCAGCTCAGCCCAACTAGGTGGAGATACGCAGTATTTT.